These T cell receptor beta chains were read from a single sample in a study of cytomegalovirus exposure and HLA in healthy donors. TCRdb's table, derived via immunoSEQ multiplex PCR, lists solely in-frame clones and lacks some. The data show 66,000 or so clones, with 95% to 98% seen just once and around 1.6% held by the top ten. Input material: PBMCs. Receptors were obtained from a woman aged 18-29 years in good health and CMV-seropositive. Both conserved end residues are part of each CDR3. The D gene is left open where the match is weak. Not all rows give a size; the values are once, few, many and, for expanded clones, a class.

v_gene	len	d_gene	j_gene	abundance	CDR3nt	CDR3aa
TRBV19	16	TRBD2	TRBJ2-1	-	TGTGCCAGTAGTGGTCCTGGGACTAGCGGGAGTGGGAGGCAGTTCTTC	CASSGPGTSGSGRQFF
TRBV7-9	15	TRBD2	TRBJ2-5	-	TGTGCCAGCAGCCGGGGGGAGGCACAGCAAGAGACCCAGTACTTC	CASSRGEAQQETQYF
TRBV29-1	15	TRBD2	TRBJ2-3	-	TGCAGCGCCGAGGGACTAGCGGGACCCATAGATACGCAGTATTTT	CSAEGLAGPIDTQYF
TRBV28	17	TRBD2	TRBJ2-1	-	TGTGCCAGCAGTTTGCCTGGGAGCGGGAGGGCCGAGGATGAGCAGTTCTTC	CASSLPGSGRAEDEQFF
TRBV15	16	TRBD2	TRBJ2-1	-	TGTGCCACCAGCGCCCGGACTAGCGGGAGGTTGAATGAGCAGTTCTTC	CATSARTSGRLNEQFF
TRBV19	14	-	TRBJ2-2	-	TGTGCCAGTACACCCAGGGCGAACACCGGGGAGCTGTTTTTT	CASTPRANTGELFF
TRBV27	17	-	TRBJ2-6	few	TGTGCCAGCAGTTTAGGGACTCCTACTACTGGGGCCAACGTCCTGACTTTC	CASSLGTPTTGANVLTF
TRBV5-1	15	TRBD1	TRBJ2-7	-	TGCGCCAGCAGCCTTGATGGACAGGGTCCCTACGAGCAGTACTTC	CASSLDGQGPYEQYF
TRBV6-5	16	TRBD1	TRBJ1-1	-	TGTGCCAGCAGTTACGCATCAGCAGGGGGCTCCACTGAAGCTTTCTTT	CASSYASAGGSTEAFF
TRBV7-9	13	TRBD1	TRBJ2-7	-	TGTGCCAGCAGCCAACAGGGGACGGGCGAGCAGTACTTC	CASSQQGTGEQYF
TRBV29-1	11	-	TRBJ1-1	-	TGCAGCGTTGAAGGCGTGGGCTGGGCTTTCTTT	CSVEGVGWAFF
TRBV5-1	12	-	TRBJ1-2	once	TGCGCCAGCAGCTTTTCAGGGGATGGCTACACCTTC	CASSFSGDGYTF
TRBV5-1	15	TRBD2	TRBJ2-1	-	TGCGCCAGCAGCTTCGGACTAGCGGGAGTGAGTGAGCAGTTCTTC	CASSFGLAGVSEQFF
TRBV7-6	15	-	TRBJ2-7	-	TGTGCCAGCAGCGCCGTAGCGCATGGCTCCTACGAGCAGTACTTC	CASSAVAHGSYEQYF
TRBV6-5	14	TRBD1	TRBJ2-7	-	TGTGCCAGCACCAACGCGGACAGGGGGTACGAGCAGTACTTC	CASTNADRGYEQYF
TRBV6-1	14	-	TRBJ1-1	-	TGTGCCAGCGCGGGGGGTCGGAGGGTTATTGAAGCTTTCTTT	CASAGGRRVIEAFF
TRBV29-1	12	TRBD2	TRBJ2-5	-	TGCAGCGTTGGTCTAGCGGGGGAGACCCAGTACTTC	CSVGLAGETQYF
TRBV6-1	15	-	TRBJ2-2	-	TGTGCCAGCAGACTGGGGGAGGGGGTGACCGGGGAGCTGTTTTTT	CASRLGEGVTGELFF
TRBV5-4	15	-	TRBJ2-2	-	TGTGCCAGCAGCTTGATTAGGGGGGGGACCGGGGAGCTGTTTTTT	CASSLIRGGTGELFF
TRBV7-2	15	TRBD2	TRBJ2-1	once	TGTGCCAGCAGCCCGACTAGCGGGGCCCCCGAGGAGCAGTTCTTC	CASSPTSGAPEEQFF
TRBV7-8	17	TRBD1	TRBJ2-7	-	TGTGCCAGCACCGCCCCCCCAGCGGGACAGGGCTCCTACGAGCAGTACTTC	CASTAPPAGQGSYEQYF
TRBV13	14	-	TRBJ1-1	-	TGTGCCAGCAGCTTCATTAGTAAATTGACTGAAGCTTTCTTT	CASSFISKLTEAFF